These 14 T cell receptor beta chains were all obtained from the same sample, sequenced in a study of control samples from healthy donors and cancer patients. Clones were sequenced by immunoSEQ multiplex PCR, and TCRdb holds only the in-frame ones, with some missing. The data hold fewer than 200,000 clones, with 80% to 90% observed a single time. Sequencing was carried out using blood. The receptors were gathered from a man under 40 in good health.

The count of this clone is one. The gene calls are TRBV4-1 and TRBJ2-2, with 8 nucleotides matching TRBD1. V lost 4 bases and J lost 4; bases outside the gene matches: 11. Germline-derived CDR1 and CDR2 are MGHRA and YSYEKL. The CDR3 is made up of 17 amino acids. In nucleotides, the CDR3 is TGCGCCAGCAGCCGATCACGACAGGGGCAGGGCACCGGGGAGCTGTTTTTT. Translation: CASSRSRQGQGTGELFF.

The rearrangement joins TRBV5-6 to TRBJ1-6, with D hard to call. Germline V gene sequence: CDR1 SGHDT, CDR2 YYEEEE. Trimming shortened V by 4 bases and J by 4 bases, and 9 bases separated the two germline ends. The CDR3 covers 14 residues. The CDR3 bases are TGTGCCAGCAGCCCGAAGTCGTATAATTCACCCCTCCACTTT. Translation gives CASSPKSYNSPLHF.

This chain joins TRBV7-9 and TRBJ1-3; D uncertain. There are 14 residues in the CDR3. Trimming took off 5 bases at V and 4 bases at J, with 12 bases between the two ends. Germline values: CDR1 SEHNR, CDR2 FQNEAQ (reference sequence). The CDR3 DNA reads TGTGCCAGCAGCCCCGCCGGGAACGGAAACACCATATATTTT. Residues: CASSPAGNGNTIYF.

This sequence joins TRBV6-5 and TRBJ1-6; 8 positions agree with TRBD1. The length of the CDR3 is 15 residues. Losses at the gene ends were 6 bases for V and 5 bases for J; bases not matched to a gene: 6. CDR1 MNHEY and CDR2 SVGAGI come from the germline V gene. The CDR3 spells CASRLQGADNSPLHF. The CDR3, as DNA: TGTGCCAGCAGGTTGCAGGGGGCCGATAATTCACCCCTCCACTTT.

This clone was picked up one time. CDR3 in amino acids: CASSLGQGYEKLFF. The CDR3 DNA reads as TGTGCCAGCAGCTTGGGACAGGGGTATGAAAAACTGTTTTTT. This chain joins TRBV5-8 and TRBJ1-4; TRBD1 matches at 8 bases. V lost 0 bases, J lost 6 bases, and 1 base stayed unmatched. Germline loops: CDR1 SGHTS, CDR2 YDEGEE. The CDR3 runs 14 residues.

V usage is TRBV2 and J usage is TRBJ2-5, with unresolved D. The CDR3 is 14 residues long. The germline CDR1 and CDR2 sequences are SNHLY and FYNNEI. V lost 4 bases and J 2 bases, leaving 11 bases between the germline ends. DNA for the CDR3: TGTGCCAGCAGTGGAAGTAGAAGACAAGAGACCCAGTACTTC. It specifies CASSGSRRQETQYF.

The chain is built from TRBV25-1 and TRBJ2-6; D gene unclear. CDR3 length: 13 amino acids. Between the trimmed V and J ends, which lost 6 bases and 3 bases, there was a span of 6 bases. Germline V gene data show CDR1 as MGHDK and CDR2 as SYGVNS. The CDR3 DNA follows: TGTGCCAGCAGACTGGATGGGGCCAACGTCCTGACTTTC. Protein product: CASRLDGANVLTF.

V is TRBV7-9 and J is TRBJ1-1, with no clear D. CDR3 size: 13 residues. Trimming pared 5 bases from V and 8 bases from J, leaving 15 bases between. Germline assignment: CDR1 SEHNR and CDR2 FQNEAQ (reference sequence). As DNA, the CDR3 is TGTGCCAGCAGCCCGCGTCTGTTTCTGGAAGCTTTCTTT. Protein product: CASSPRLFLEAFF.

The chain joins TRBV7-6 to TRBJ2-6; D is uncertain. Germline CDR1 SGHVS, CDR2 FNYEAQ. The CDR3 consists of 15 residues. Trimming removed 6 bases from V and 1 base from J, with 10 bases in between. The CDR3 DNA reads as TGTGCCAGCAGAGGGCCCGGTTCTGGGGCCAACGTCCTGACTTTC. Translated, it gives CASRGPGSGANVLTF. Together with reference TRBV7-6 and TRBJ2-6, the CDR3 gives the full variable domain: GAGVSQSPRYKVTKRGQDVALRCDPISGHVSLYWYRQALGQGPEFLTYFNYEAQQDKSGLPNDRFSAERPEGSISTLTIQRTEQRDSAMYRCASRGPGSGANVLTFGAGSRLTVL.

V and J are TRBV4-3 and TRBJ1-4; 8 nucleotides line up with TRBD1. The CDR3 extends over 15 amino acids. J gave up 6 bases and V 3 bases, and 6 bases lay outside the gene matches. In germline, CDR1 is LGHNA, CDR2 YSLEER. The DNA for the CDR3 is TGCGCCAGCAGCCAGGCCTCAGGGGGCTATGAAAAACTGTTTTTT. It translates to CASSQASGGYEKLFF.

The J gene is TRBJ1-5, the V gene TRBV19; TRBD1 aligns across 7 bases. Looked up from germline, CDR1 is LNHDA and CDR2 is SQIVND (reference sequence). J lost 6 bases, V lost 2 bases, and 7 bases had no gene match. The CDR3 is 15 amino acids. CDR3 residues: CASSIRQGGSQPQHF. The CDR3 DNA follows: TGTGCCAGTAGTATAAGACAGGGTGGCAGTCAGCCCCAGCATTTT.

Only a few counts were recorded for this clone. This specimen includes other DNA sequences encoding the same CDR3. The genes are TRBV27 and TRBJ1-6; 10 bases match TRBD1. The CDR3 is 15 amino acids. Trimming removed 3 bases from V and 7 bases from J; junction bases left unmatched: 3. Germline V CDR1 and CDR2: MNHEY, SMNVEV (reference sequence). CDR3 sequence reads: CASSFSGQGNSPLHF. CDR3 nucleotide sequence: TGTGCCAGCAGTTTTTCGGGACAGGGGAATTCACCCCTCCACTTT.

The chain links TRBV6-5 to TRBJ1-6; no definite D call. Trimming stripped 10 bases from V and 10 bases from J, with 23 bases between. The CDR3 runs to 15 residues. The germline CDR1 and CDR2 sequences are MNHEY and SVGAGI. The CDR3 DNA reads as TGTGCCACCTCAAGGGATGCAGGCGTTGAATCACCCCTCCACTTT. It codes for CATSRDAGVESPLHF.

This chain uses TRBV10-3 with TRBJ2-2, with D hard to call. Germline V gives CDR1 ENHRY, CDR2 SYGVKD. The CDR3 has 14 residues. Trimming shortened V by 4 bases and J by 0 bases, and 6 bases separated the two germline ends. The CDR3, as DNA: TGTGCCATCAGTGTCCAGTCGAACACCGGGGAGCTGTTTTTT. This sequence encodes CAISVQSNTGELFF.